These 14 T cell receptor beta chains were all obtained from the same sample, sequenced in a study of T-cell reconstitution after alpha-beta-depleted transplantation in children. Unique molecular identifiers were built into the TCRbeta library. TCRdb re-analysed the PCR reads in MiXCR, keeping a single row per CDR3 protein. This table holds 400,000 to 500,000 distinct CDR3 sequences, roughly 11% found once. The material sequenced was PBMCs from the stem cell graft donor, taken from the stem cell graft. All receptors derive from a human donor who donated a stem cell graft to a child with acute myeloid leukemia.

This clonotype turned up a few times. The rearrangement uses TRBV29-1 and TRBJ2-2; no reliable D call. Looked up from germline, CDR1 is SQVTM and CDR2 is ANQGSEA. Deletions cut 4 bases from V and 1 base from J, with 4 bases between. The CDR3 is made up of 12 amino acids. The CDR3 DNA reads as TGCAGCGTTGGTTGGAACACCGGGGAGCTGTTTTTT. Its protein is CSVGWNTGELFF.

This clonotype was seen repeatedly, ten times or more. The rearrangement links TRBV6-5 to TRBJ1-4; 8 nucleotides line up with TRBD1. The germline CDR1 and CDR2 sequences are MNHEY and SVGAGI. The CDR3 spans 15 residues. After removal of 5 bases from V and 7 bases from J, the junction contained 9 bases not matched to a gene. CDR3 amino acids: CASSLQTGASEKLFF. The CDR3 DNA reads TGTGCCAGCAGTCTACAGACAGGGGCGAGTGAAAAACTGTTTTTT.

The J gene is TRBJ2-1, the V gene TRBV5-1, with D perhaps TRBD1 or TRBD2 (5 bases each). The germline V gene has CDR1 SGHRS and CDR2 YFSETQ. Trimming stripped 0 bases from V and 9 bases from J, with 10 bases between. The CDR3 length is 13 residues. The CDR3 DNA is TGCGCCAGCAGCTTGGTAGGGGAGCGTGAGCAGTTCTTC. This sequence encodes CASSLVGEREQFF.

The CDR3 DNA reads as TGTGCCAGCAGGTCCGGGATCAGCTCCTACAATGAGCAGTTCTTC. Amino acids: CASRSGISSYNEQFF. The rearrangement joins TRBV6-1 to TRBJ2-1; tentative D call: TRBD2 (5 bases). The CDR3 covers 15 residues. The V gene lost 6 bases and the J gene lost 0 bases, with 12 bases spanning the gap. Germline V gene lookup returns CDR1 MNHNS and CDR2 SASEGT.

This clonotype was seen more than once but under ten times. This chain links TRBV6-2 or TRBV6-3 with TRBJ1-1, with a tentative D call TRBD1 (5 bases). Germline V gives CDR1 MNHEY, CDR2 SVGEGT. This CDR3 is built from 16 residues. Trimming removed 6 bases from V and 1 base from J, with 18 bases in between. The CDR3 nucleotides are TGTGCCAGCAGACCATCCACCGGGGCTGCGAACACTGAAGCTTTCTTT. Translated, it gives CASRPSTGAANTEAFF.

V and J are TRBV6-5 and TRBJ2-2, with 9 bases lining up with TRBD2. The CDR3 spans 18 residues. From germline, CDR1 is MNHEY and CDR2 SVGAGI. Trimming at V came to 4 bases and at J to 0 bases, leaving 9 bases not matched to a gene. As DNA, the CDR3 is TGTGCCAGCAGTTCCCGTGGGAGCGGGGGGCCGAACACCGGGGAGCTGTTTTTT. It encodes CASSSRGSGGPNTGELFF.

This clonotype has only a few counts. This chain links TRBV7-9 with TRBJ2-7, with a weak D call TRBD2 (7 bases). Germline assignment: CDR1 SEHNR and CDR2 FQNEAQ (reference sequence). V was trimmed by 5 bases and J by 0 bases, leaving 14 bases between them. The CDR3 totals 15 residues. CDR3 DNA sequence: TGTGCCAGCAGCCGGGGGGCGGTGACCTCCTACGAGCAGTACTTC. It codes for CASSRGAVTSYEQYF. Combining the CDR3 with reference TRBV7-9 and TRBJ2-7 gives the whole variable domain DTGVSQNPRHKITKRGQNVTFRCDPISEHNRLYWYRQTLGQGPEFLTYFQNEAQLEKSRLLSDRFSAERPKGSFSTLEIQRTEQGDSAMYLCASSRGAVTSYEQYFGPGTRLTVT.

Ten or more counts support this clonotype. The chain combines TRBV7-2 with TRBJ2-7, with D perhaps TRBD2 (6 bases). Germline lookup yields CDR1 SGHTA and CDR2 FQGNSA. Trimming removed 5 bases from V and 1 base from J, with 12 bases in between. The CDR3 extends over 14 amino acids. This CDR3 is CASSRGTLSYEQYF. CDR3 DNA sequence: TGTGCCAGCAGCCGCGGGACTCTTTCCTACGAGCAGTACTTC. Full variable domain (rest looked up from reference TRBV7-2 and TRBJ2-7): GAGVSQSPSNKVTEKGKDVELRCDPISGHTALYWYRQSLGQGLEFLIYFQGNSAPDKSGLPSDRFSAERTGGSVSTLTIQRTQQEDSAVYLCASSRGTLSYEQYFGPGTRLTVT.

Many counts were recorded for this clonotype. Here the CDR3 reads CASSPSAQNTEAFF. In nucleotides, the CDR3 is TGTGCCAGCAGCCCCTCAGCACAGAACACTGAAGCTTTCTTT. The gene calls are TRBV7-2 and TRBJ1-1; D is unclear. Germline CDR1 and CDR2: SGHTA and FQGNSA. V gave up 5 bases and J gave up 1 base, with 11 bases separating them. This CDR3 region has 14 residues.

This clonotype was observed a handful of times. The chain uses TRBV7-8 and TRBJ2-3; perhaps TRBD1 as D (5 bases). The CDR3 is made up of 15 amino acids. V lost 0 bases, J lost 2 bases, and 9 bases lay in between. Germline V gene data show CDR1 as SGHVS and CDR2 as FQNEAQ. The CDR3 reads CASSLASRDTDTQYF. In DNA, the CDR3 is TGTGCCAGCAGCTTAGCGAGCAGGGACACAGATACGCAGTATTTT.

The rearrangement links TRBV6-5 to TRBJ1-1, with TRBD1 identical over 7 bases. This CDR3 has 16 residues. The trim removed 0 bases at V and 0 bases at J, leaving 4 bases unmatched. Germline CDR1 and CDR2: MNHEY and SVGAGI. CDR3 protein: CASSYSYRGLNTEAFF. DNA of the CDR3: TGTGCCAGCAGTTACTCGTACAGGGGCCTGAACACTGAAGCTTTCTTT.

This clonotype has a count of ten or more. The chain recombines TRBV9 with TRBJ2-3, with D possibly being TRBD2 (5 bases). The germline gives CDR1 SGDLS, CDR2 YYNGEE. The CDR3 extends over 13 amino acids. V was clipped by 4 bases and J by 4 bases, with 10 bases between them. This CDR3 reads CASSLASPDTQYF. Written as DNA, the CDR3 is TGTGCCAGCAGCTTAGCGTCCCCAGATACGCAGTATTTT.

This clonotype has a handful of counts. The chain joins TRBV20-1 to TRBJ2-3, with 13 bases lining up with TRBD2. Trimming took 6 bases from V and 6 from J; bases not matched to a gene: 9. The CDR3 covers 15 residues. Germline lookup yields CDR1 DFQATT and CDR2 SNEGSKA (reference sequence). In nucleotides, the CDR3 is TGCAGTGCATATACTAGCGGGGGGGCAGGTGATACGCAGTATTTT. This codes for CSAYTSGGAGDTQYF.

This clonotype was seen a handful of times. The chain employs TRBV11-2 and TRBJ2-1, with 8 bases aligning to TRBD1. CDR1 and CDR2 from the germline V gene are SGHAT and FQNNGV. CDR3 length equals 18 residues. V was pared by 5 bases and J by 5 bases, with 17 bases of the junction left unmatched. CDR3 in amino acids: CASSRDRGSGLPDNEQFF. CDR3 in DNA: TGTGCCAGCAGCCGCGACAGGGGAAGCGGTCTACCGGACAATGAGCAGTTCTTC.